This T cell receptor (beta chain) was recovered during a study of T cells in Graves' hyperthyroidism and ophthalmopathy. At the level of the study: The blood sample was taken at first diagnosis, before treatment began.

TCR beta CDR3 sequences were amplified from RNA transcripts. Researchers ran a first-round RT-PCR on the TCR CDR3 using the HTBI primer set. MiXCR, applied by TCRdb to the multiplex PCR reads, yields one record per CDR3 protein. This sample has about 210,000 distinct CDR3 sequences, with more than 15% found just once. Stable Graves' hyperthyroidism meant no ophthalmopathy progression within 18 months. Exclusion followed for patients with uncontrolled infection, other autoimmune disease, pregnancy or lactation. The diagnoses drew upon clinical symptoms, serum thyroxine and TRAb, thyroid ultrasound and orbital computed tomography. This clonotype occurred many times. The CDR3 runs to 14 residues. The germline gives CDR1 SGHAT, CDR2 FQNNGV. V was pared by 7 bases and J by 6 bases, with 19 bases between.

The receptor was derived from a man aged 45-65 years with Graves' hyperthyroidism. Sequenced: blood. The chain joins TRBV11-2 to TRBJ2-7, with D maybe TRBD2 (7 bases). The CDR3 loop reads CASTPGGRGGEQYF. The CDR3 nucleotides are TGTGCCAGCACCCCCGGGGGGAGGGGGGGCGAGCAGTACTTC.